This T cell receptor beta chain appears in the sequencing data of a study of CD4 T cells in relation to SARS-CoV-2 and coronaviruses. The wider study: Patient ages ranged from roughly 20 to 80, median 38. Crossreactive spike epitopes shared across donors were mapped to their HLA restriction. Study results and caveats: The cross-reactivity analysis covered only spike protein, not other viral proteins.

This CDR3 region has 15 residues. V was shortened by 4 bases and J by 0 bases, with 14 bases between the two germline ends. The germline V gene encodes CDR1 SGHNT and CDR2 YYREEE (reference sequence). Naive and memory CD4+ T cell DNA was deep-sequenced without culture. The method was immunoSEQ multiplex PCR; TCRdb's version includes in-frame clones alone and lacks a portion of them. In the table there are around 54,000 clones, approximately 90% of which are singletons. In its sample, this clone was seen once. Its target is unknown. The sequence was obtained from an adult with COVID-19. The chain has TRBV5-4 and TRBJ2-7, with D tentatively TRBD2 (6 bases). The sample was naive CD4+ T cells from PBMCs. Described subset: naive CD4+ T cells isolated by negative enrichment. The CDR3 nucleotides read TGTGCCAGCAGCCACGGCAGCGGGCCCTCCTACGAGCAGTACTTC. This gives the protein CASSHGSGPSYEQYF.